Given below is one T cell receptor (beta chain) in context. No antigen is known for it. The sample belongs to a study of radiotherapy plus CTLA-4 blockade in lung cancer. Regarding the study as a whole: TCR clones of tumor origin grew in blood after radiotherapy plus ipilimumab. Alongside interferon-beta, early blood T cell clone dynamics were reportedly the best predictor of response.

Sequencing was performed with immunoSEQ multiplex PCR; in TCRdb, only in-frame clones are kept and a portion is missing. The sample holds tens of thousands of clones, around 90% seen once. Germline values: CDR1 SGDLS, CDR2 YYNGEE. CDR3 length: 18 amino acids. V lost 3 bases to trimming and J lost 0 bases; unmatched junction nucleotides: 8. Focal radiation plus CTLA-4 blockade with ipilimumab was administered to patients who had chemo-refractory metastatic non-small-cell lung cancer. The clonotype comes from a human donor with non-small cell lung cancer that progressed on radiotherapy plus ipilimumab. The material sequenced was peripheral blood, taken from a patient treated with radiotherapy plus ipilimumab. This sequence joins TRBV9 and TRBJ2-6; 8 nucleotides align to TRBD2. The CDR3 protein is CASSDPSGSHSGANVLTF. The CDR3 DNA follows: TGTGCCAGCAGCGACCCTAGCGGGTCACACTCTGGGGCCAACGTCCTGACTTTC.